This T cell receptor (beta chain) was documented in a study of tumor-infiltrating lymphocytes in primary liver carcinoma. At the level of the study: Aged between 30 and 69 years, the patients were men and women. Tumor staging was T1-T3 N0M0; sizes spanned roughly 4.2 to 10 cm across. Regarding the study as a whole: Significantly larger top-250-clone fractions were found in tumors than in blood (p = 0.039). Pairs of tumor regions overlapped more than tumor-adjacent and tumor-blood pairs did.

Germline lookup yields CDR1 SQVTM and CDR2 ANQGSEA. There are 11 residues in the CDR3. V was pared by 7 bases and J by 10 bases, with 14 bases between. Remarks on this clonotype: As yet, its antigen is unknown.

Blood RNA originated from unsorted whole blood, with germline DNA additionally extracted. The researchers produced TCR beta cDNA from approximately 550 ng total RNA with a constant-region primer. Three rounds of nested multiplex PCR with slightly modified ARM-PCR produced TCR beta libraries. In the first two PCR rounds, TRBV1-TRBV30 forward primers were paired with a C-beta reverse primer, and each round lasted around 10 cycles. Each CDR3 protein gets one entry after TCRdb re-called the multiplex PCR reads with MiXCR. Of over 250,000 distinct CDR3 sequences listed, about 50% are singletons. This clonotype originated in a woman aged 25 to 39 with primary liver carcinoma and hepatitis B virus infection. The chain employs TRBV29-1 and TRBJ2-1; the D is unclear. Sequencing was carried out using peripheral blood. The CDR3 region has the DNA TGCAGCGCGAGTACGGTGGAGGAGCAGTTCTTC. Its protein is CSASTVEEQFF.